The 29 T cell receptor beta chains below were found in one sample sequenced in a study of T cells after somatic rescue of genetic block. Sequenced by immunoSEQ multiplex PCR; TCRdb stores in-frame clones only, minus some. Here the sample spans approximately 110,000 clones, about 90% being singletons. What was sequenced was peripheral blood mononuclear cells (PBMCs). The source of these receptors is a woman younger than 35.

CDR3 loop: CASSVEAGGQYEQYF. The CDR3 bases are TGTGCCAGCAGCGTAGAAGCGGGGGGTCAATACGAGCAGTACTTC. V and J are TRBV9 and TRBJ2-7, with 9 bases lining up with TRBD2. The V gene's germline CDR1 is SGDLS and CDR2 YYNGEE. V shed 0 bases and J 4 bases; nucleotides not matched to a gene: 5. This CDR3 is 15 amino acids long.

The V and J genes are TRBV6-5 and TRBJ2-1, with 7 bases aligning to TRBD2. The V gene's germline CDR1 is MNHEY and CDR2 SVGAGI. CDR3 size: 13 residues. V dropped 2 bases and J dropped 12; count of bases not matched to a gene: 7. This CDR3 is CASSYSREVAQFF. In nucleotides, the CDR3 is TGTGCCAGCAGTTACAGTCGGGAGGTAGCGCAGTTCTTC.

Here the CDR3 DNA reads TGTGCCAGTAGTATCGGGACAGCATCGAACACTGAAGCTTTCTTT. Translated: CASSIGTASNTEAFF. V usage is TRBV19 and J usage is TRBJ1-1; 7 bases map to TRBD1. V was pared by 3 bases and J by 1 base, with 5 bases of the junction left unmatched. The germline CDR1 and CDR2 sequences are LNHDA and SQIVND (reference sequence). This CDR3 is built from 15 residues.

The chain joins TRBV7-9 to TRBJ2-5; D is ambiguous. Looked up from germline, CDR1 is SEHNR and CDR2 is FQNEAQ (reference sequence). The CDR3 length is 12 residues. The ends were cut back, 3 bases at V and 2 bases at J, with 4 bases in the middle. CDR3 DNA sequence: TGTGCCAGCAGCTTTAATCAAGAGACCCAGTACTTC. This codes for CASSFNQETQYF.

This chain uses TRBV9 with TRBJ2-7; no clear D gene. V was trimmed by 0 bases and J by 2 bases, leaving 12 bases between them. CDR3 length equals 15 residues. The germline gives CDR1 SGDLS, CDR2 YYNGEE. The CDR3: CASSVGAGLAYEQYF. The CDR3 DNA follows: TGTGCCAGCAGCGTAGGAGCAGGTTTGGCCTACGAGCAGTACTTC.

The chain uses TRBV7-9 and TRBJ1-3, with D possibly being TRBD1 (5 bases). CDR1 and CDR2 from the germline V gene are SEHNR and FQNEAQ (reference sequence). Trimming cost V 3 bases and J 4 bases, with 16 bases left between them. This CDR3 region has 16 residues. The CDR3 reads CASSFLARWGGNTIYF. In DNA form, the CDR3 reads TGTGCCAGCAGCTTCCTAGCCCGGTGGGGGGGAAACACCATATATTTT.

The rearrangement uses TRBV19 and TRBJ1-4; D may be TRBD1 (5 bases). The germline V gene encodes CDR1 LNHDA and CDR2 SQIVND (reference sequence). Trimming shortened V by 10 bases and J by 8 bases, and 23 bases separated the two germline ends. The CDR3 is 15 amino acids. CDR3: CATRPAAGLREKLFF. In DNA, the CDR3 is TGTGCCACTAGACCCGCTGCAGGGCTGAGGGAAAAACTGTTTTTT. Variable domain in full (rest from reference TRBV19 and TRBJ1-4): DGGITQSPKYLFRKEGQNVTLSCEQNLNHDAMYWYRQDPGQGLRLIYYSQIVNDFQKGDIAEGYSVSREKKESFPLTVTSAQKNPTAFYLCATRPAAGLREKLFFGSGTQLSVL.

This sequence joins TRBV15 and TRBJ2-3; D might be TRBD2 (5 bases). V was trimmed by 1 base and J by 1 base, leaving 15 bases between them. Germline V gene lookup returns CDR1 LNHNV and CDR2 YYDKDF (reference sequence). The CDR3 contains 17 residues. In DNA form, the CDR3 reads TGTGCCACCAGCAGAGCTGCGGGCAGTGGGGGCACAGATACGCAGTATTTT. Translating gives CATSRAAGSGGTDTQYF.

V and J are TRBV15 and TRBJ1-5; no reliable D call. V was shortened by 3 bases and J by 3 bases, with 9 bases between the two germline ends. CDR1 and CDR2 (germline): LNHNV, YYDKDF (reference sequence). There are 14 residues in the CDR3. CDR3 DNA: TGTGCCACCAGCAGCTACGGGAACAATCAGCCCCAGCATTTT. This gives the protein CATSSYGNNQPQHF.

DNA of the CDR3: TGTGCCAGCAGCACAGCGGCAAACACTGAAGCTTTCTTT. Translating it yields CASSTAANTEAFF. This rearrangement joins TRBV7-9 to TRBJ1-1; no clear D. The germline V gene has CDR1 SEHNR and CDR2 FQNEAQ (reference sequence). Trimming pared 5 bases from V and 2 bases from J, leaving 9 bases between. The length of the CDR3 is 13 residues.

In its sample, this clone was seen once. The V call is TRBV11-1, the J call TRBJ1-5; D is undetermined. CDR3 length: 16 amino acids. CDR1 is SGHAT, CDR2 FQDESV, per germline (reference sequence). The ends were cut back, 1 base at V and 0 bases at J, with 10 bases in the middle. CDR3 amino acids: CASSLVPGYSNQPQHF. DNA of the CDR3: TGTGCCAGCAGCTTAGTCCCCGGTTATAGCAATCAGCCCCAGCATTTT. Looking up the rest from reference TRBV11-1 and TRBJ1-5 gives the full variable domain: EAEVAQSPRYKITEKSQAVAFWCDPISGHATLYWYRQILGQGPELLVQFQDESVVDDSQLPKDRFSAERLKGVDSTLKIQPAELGDSAMYLCASSLVPGYSNQPQHFGDGTRLSIL.

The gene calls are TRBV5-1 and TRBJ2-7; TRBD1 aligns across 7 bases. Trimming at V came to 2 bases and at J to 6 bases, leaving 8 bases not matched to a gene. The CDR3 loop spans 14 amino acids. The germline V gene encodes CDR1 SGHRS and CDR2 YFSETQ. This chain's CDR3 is CASSLWEQGSEQYF. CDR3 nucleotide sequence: TGCGCCAGCAGCTTATGGGAACAGGGGTCCGAGCAGTACTTC.

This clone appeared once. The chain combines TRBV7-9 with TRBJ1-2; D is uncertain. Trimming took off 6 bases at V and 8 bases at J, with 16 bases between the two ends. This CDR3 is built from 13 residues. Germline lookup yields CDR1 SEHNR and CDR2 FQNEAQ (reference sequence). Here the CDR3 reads CASRRETTGGYTF. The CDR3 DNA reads TGTGCCAGCAGACGGGAGACGACGGGGGGCTACACCTTC.

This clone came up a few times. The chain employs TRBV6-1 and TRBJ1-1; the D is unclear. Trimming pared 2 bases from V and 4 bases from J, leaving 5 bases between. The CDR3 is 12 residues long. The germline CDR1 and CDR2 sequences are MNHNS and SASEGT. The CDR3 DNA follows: TGTGCCAGCAGTGAAAGGGTCACTGAAGCTTTCTTT. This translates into CASSERVTEAFF.

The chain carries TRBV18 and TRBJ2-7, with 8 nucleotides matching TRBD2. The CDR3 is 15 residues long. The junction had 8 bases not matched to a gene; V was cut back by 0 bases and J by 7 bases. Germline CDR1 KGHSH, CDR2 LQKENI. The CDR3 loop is CASSPPNRGGREQYF. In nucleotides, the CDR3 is TGTGCCAGCTCACCACCGAATCGGGGGGGGCGGGAGCAGTACTTC.

The CDR3 nucleotides are TGTGCCAGCAGCTTGGCCCTGGGGTACGAGCAGTACTTC. Its protein product is CASSLALGYEQYF. V usage is TRBV5-4 and J usage is TRBJ2-7, with D unclear. CDR3 length: 13 amino acids. V was shortened by 0 bases and J by 4 bases, with 8 bases between the two germline ends. From germline, CDR1 is SGHNT and CDR2 YYREEE (reference sequence). Based on the CDR3 plus reference TRBV5-4 and TRBJ2-7, the full variable domain is ETGVTQSPTHLIKTRGQQVTLRCSSQSGHNTVSWYQQALGQGPQFIFQYYREEENGRGNFPPRFSGLQFPNYSSELNVNALELDDSALYLCASSLALGYEQYFGPGTRLTVT.

CDR3 coding DNA: TGTGCCGGAACTAACAGGGTAGAGACCCAGTACTTC. Its translation: CAGTNRVETQYF. The chain links TRBV9 to TRBJ2-5; D is possibly TRBD1 (6 bases). Germline CDR1 reads SGDLS; CDR2 reads YYNGEE. V was trimmed by 10 bases and J by 4 bases, leaving 14 bases between them. This CDR3 has 12 residues.

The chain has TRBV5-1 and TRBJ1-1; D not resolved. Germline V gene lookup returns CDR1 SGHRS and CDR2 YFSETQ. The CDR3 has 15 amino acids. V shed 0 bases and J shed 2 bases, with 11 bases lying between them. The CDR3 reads CASSLARGSNTEAFF. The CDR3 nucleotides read TGCGCCAGCAGCTTGGCGCGGGGTAGTAACACTGAAGCTTTCTTT.

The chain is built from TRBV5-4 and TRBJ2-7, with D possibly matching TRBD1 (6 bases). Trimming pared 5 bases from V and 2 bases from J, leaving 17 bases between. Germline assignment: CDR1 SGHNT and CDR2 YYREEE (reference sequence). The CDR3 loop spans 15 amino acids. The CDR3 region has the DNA TGTGCCAGCAGTTCACGTCGGACAGATCCCTACGAGCAGTACTTC. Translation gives CASSSRRTDPYEQYF.

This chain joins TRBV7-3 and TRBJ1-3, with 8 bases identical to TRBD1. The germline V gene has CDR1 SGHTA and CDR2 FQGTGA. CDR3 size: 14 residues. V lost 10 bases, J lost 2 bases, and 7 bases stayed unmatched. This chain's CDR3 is CAKTGGGPGNTIYF. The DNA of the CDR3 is TGTGCCAAAACAGGGGGAGGCCCTGGAAACACCATATATTTT.

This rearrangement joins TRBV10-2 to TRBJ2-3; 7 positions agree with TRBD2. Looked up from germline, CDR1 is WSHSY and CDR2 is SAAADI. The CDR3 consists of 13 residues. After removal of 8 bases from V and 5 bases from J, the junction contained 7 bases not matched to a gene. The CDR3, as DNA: TGCGCCAGCCTCATAGCGGGCGGAGATACGCAGTATTTT. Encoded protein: CASLIAGGDTQYF.

For the CDR3, the DNA is TGTGCCAGCAGCTTGAGGCATTCAAGCTCTGGAAACACCATATATTTT. Its translation: CASSLRHSSSGNTIYF. V usage is TRBV5-5 and J usage is TRBJ1-3, with D unresolved. The V end lost 1 base, the J end lost 0 bases, and 11 bases lay between the germline ends. Germline V gene lookup returns CDR1 SGHKS and CDR2 YYEKEE (reference sequence). The CDR3 is 16 amino acids. The full variable domain, in which reference TRBV5-5 and TRBJ1-3 provide the parts outside the CDR3, is DAGVTQSPTHLIKTRGQQVTLRCSPISGHKSVSWYQQVLGQGPQFIFQYYEKEERGRGNFPDRFSARQFPNYSSELNVNALLLGDSALYLCASSLRHSSSGNTIYFGEGSWLTVV.

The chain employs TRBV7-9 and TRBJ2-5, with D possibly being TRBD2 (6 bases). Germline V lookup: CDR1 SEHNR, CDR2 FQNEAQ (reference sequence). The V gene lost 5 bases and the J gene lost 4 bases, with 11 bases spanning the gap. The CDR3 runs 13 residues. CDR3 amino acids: CASSLRAGETQYF. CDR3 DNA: TGTGCCAGCAGCCTTCGAGCGGGAGAGACCCAGTACTTC.

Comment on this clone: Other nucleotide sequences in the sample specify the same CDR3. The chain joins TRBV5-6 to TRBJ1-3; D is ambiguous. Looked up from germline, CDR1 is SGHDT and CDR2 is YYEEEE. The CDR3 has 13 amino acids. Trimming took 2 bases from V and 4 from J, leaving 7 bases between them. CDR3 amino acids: CASSLQGGNTIYF. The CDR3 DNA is TGTGCCAGCAGCTTACAAGGGGGAAACACCATATATTTT.

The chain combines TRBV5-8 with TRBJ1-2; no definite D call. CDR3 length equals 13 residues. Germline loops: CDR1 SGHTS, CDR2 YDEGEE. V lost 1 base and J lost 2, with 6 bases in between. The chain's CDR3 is CASSLINNYGYTF. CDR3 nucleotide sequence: TGTGCCAGCAGCTTGATAAACAACTATGGCTACACCTTC.

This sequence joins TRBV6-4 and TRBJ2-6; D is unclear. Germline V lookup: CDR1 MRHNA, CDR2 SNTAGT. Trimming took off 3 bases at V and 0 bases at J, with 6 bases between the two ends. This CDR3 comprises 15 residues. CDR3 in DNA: TGTGCCAGCAGTGATAGCATCTCTGGGGCCAACGTCCTGACTTTC. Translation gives CASSDSISGANVLTF.

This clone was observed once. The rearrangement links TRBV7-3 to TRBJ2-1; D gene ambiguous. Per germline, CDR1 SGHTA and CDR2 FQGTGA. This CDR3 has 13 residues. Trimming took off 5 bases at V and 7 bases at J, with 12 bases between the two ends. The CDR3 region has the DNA TGTGCCAGCAGCCCTGGGCTGAATAATGAGCAGTTCTTC. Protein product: CASSPGLNNEQFF. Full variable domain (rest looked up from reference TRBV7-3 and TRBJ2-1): GAGVSQTPSNKVTEKGKYVELRCDPISGHTALYWYRQSLGQGPEFLIYFQGTGAADDSGLPNDRFFAVRPEGSVSTLKIQRTERGDSAVYLCASSPGLNNEQFFGPGTRLTVL.

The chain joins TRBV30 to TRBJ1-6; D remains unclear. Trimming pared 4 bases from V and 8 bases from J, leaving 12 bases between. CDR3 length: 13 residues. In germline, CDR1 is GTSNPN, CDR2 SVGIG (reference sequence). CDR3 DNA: TGTGCCTGGACTCCTTCGACGGATTCACCCCTCCACTTT. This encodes CAWTPSTDSPLHF.

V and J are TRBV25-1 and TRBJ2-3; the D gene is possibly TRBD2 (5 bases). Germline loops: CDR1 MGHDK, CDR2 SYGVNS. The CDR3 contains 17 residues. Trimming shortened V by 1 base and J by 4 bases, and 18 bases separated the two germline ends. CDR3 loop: CASSELNRVGVSDTQYF. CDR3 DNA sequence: TGTGCCAGCAGTGAATTAAATCGTGTGGGAGTTTCAGATACGCAGTATTTT.